These 22 T cell receptor beta chains were all obtained from the same sample, sequenced in a study of T cells in Graves' hyperthyroidism and ophthalmopathy (dated by TCRdb to between 2018 and 2021). Libraries were prepared through multiplex PCR. TCRdb shows the sequencer as Illumina HiSeq 2000. The TCR beta CDR3 regions were amplified from RNA transcripts. A first-round RT-PCR of the TCR CDR3 used the HTBI primer set with the Qiagen OneStep RT-PCR kit. TCRdb applied fastp at Q25 and MiXCR to the public reads, then kept only in-frame beta chains. CDR3 protein sequences are deduplicated, and each keeps its most common genes and DNA. This sample has about 420,000 distinct CDR3 sequences in its table, and about a sixth of those were observed once. The ten largest account for less than 15% of the sample. The sequencing input was blood. All receptors derive from a woman aged 18-29 years with Graves' hyperthyroidism.

The V and J genes are TRBV4-1 and TRBJ2-7; D tentatively reads TRBD1 or TRBD2 (5 bases each). V was pared by 5 bases and J by 3 bases, with 14 bases between. Germline V lookup: CDR1 MGHRA, CDR2 YSYEKL. The length of the CDR3 is 14 residues. CDR3 nucleotides: TGCGCCAGCAGCTCCCGGGACGGAGGCTACGAGCAGTACTTC. Residues: CASSSRDGGYEQYF.

This clonotype was counted a few times. The chain recombines TRBV6-2 or TRBV6-3 with TRBJ2-7, with a weak D call TRBD1 (5 bases). CDR3 length: 12 amino acids. Germline CDR1 MNHEY, CDR2 SVGEGT. Trimming took off 5 bases at V and 6 bases at J, with 11 bases between the two ends. CDR3 DNA sequence: TGTGCCAGCAGTCAGGGCCTGGGCGAGCAGTACTTC. Its protein is CASSQGLGEQYF.

This clonotype was seen at least ten times. The rearrangement joins TRBV6-6 to TRBJ2-1; 10 bases fit TRBD1. V shed 2 bases and J 5 bases; nucleotides not matched to a gene: 3. Germline-derived CDR1 and CDR2 are MNHNY and SVGAGI (reference sequence). The CDR3 covers 15 residues. DNA for the CDR3: TGTGCCAGCAGTTACGACAGGGGGCGCCACAATGAGCAGTTCTTC. Translating it yields CASSYDRGRHNEQFF.

This clonotype was seen ten or more times. The DNA of the CDR3 is TGTGCCACCAGCAGAGACCAGGGGAACTATGGCTACACCTTC. This translates into CATSRDQGNYGYTF. The V and J genes are TRBV15 and TRBJ1-2, with D possibly being TRBD1 (6 bases). The length of the CDR3 is 14 residues. CDR1 is LNHNV, CDR2 YYDKDF, per germline (reference sequence). The ends were cut back, 0 bases at V and 2 bases at J, with 7 bases in the middle. The whole variable domain, remainder taken from reference TRBV15 and TRBJ1-2, is DAMVIQNPRYQVTQFGKPVTLSCSQTLNHNVMYWYQQKSSQAPKLLFHYYDKDFNNEADTPDNFQSRRPNTSFCFLDIRSPGLGDTAMYLCATSRDQGNYGYTFGSGTRLTVV.

The chain employs TRBV7-2 and TRBJ2-1; 14 positions match TRBD2. This CDR3 region has 18 residues. With 5 bases clipped from V and 2 bases from J, the junction kept 8 bases outside the gene matches. From germline, CDR1 is SGHTA and CDR2 FQGNSA. The DNA of the CDR3 is TGTGCCAGCAGCCTCGCCGGGACTAGCGGGAGAACCTACAATGAGCAGTTCTTC. Its protein product is CASSLAGTSGRTYNEQFF.

The CDR3: CASSPEVPYNEQFF. CDR3 bases: TGTGCCAGCAGCCCAGAAGTTCCCTACAATGAGCAGTTCTTC. The chain couples TRBV7-9 to TRBJ2-1; D gene ambiguous. The ends were cut back, 5 bases at V and 2 bases at J, with 10 bases in the middle. Germline values: CDR1 SEHNR, CDR2 FQNEAQ (reference sequence). The CDR3 runs 14 residues.

At least ten counts were recorded for this clonotype. The V and J genes are TRBV3-1 and TRBJ2-3, with TRBD1 as a possible D gene (5 bases). Germline CDR1 reads LGHDT; CDR2 reads YNNKEL (reference sequence). The CDR3 is made up of 15 amino acids. With 2 bases removed from V and 4 bases from J, the gap between germline ends came to 13 bases. The CDR3 coding sequence is TGTGCCAGCAGCCAACTAGGGGTAGGGTCAGATACGCAGTATTTT. It encodes CASSQLGVGSDTQYF.

With respect to this clonotype: This may arise from a read error, as a much more abundant clone is one base away. The chain carries TRBV5-1 and TRBJ2-2, with 9 bases lining up with TRBD1. The CDR3 loop spans 15 amino acids. Germline V gene sequence: CDR1 SGHRS, CDR2 YFSETQ. CDR3 nucleotides: TGCGCCAGCAGCAAGGACAGGGGCTCCCCCGGGGAGCTGCTTTTT. This encodes CASSKDRGSPGELLF.

As for this clonotype: A much larger clone differs from this one at a single base, so this may be a read error. The chain uses TRBV3-1 and TRBJ1-2; D unresolved. V dropped 4 bases and J dropped 10 bases, with 19 bases sitting between them. The length of the CDR3 is 14 residues. Germline values: CDR1 LGHDT, CDR2 YNNKEL (reference sequence). This chain's CDR3 is CASSRDLKEINYTF. The CDR3 bases are TGTGCCAGCAGCCGAGATCTCAAGGAGATTAACTACACCTTC.

In its sample, this clonotype was seen many times. The chain has TRBV27 and TRBJ1-5, with D perhaps TRBD1 (5 bases). Germline V gene data show CDR1 as MNHEY and CDR2 as SMNVEV (reference sequence). CDR3 length: 16 amino acids. The germline V and J ends were trimmed by 2 bases and 2 bases, with 13 bases remaining between them. Written as DNA, the CDR3 is TGTGCCAGCAGTTTAATTTTTGGGGCTGGCAATCAGCCCCAGCATTTT. Its protein is CASSLIFGAGNQPQHF.

This sequence joins TRBV9 and TRBJ1-2; 7 bases align to TRBD1. The V segment lost 3 bases and the J segment 1 base; nucleotides outside the gene matches: 9. This CDR3 spans 16 amino acids. CDR1 and CDR2 from the germline V gene are SGDLS and YYNGEE. The CDR3 coding sequence is TGTGCCAGCAGCGAGACCGGGACAGACGATAACTATGGCTACACCTTC. Amino acid sequence: CASSETGTDDNYGYTF. The full variable domain, completed using reference TRBV9 and TRBJ1-2, is DSGVTQTPKHLITATGQRVTLRCSPRSGDLSVYWYQQSLDQGLQFLIQYYNGEERAKGNILERFSAQQFPDLHSELNLSSLELGDSALYFCASSETGTDDNYGYTFGSGTRLTVV.

This clonotype was observed a few times. The rearrangement joins TRBV20-1 to TRBJ1-2, with a tentative D call TRBD1 (6 bases). Trimming shortened V by 6 bases and J by 4 bases, and 21 bases separated the two germline ends. The CDR3 loop spans 15 amino acids. Germline loops: CDR1 DFQATT, CDR2 SNEGSKA (reference sequence). The CDR3 spells CSATDSQGNFYGYTF. The DNA for the CDR3 is TGCAGTGCCACCGACTCTCAGGGGAATTTCTATGGCTACACCTTC.

In this sample, this clonotype turned up many times. The V call is TRBV7-2, the J call TRBJ2-1; perhaps TRBD2 as D (6 bases). The V end was cut by 2 bases, the J end by 3 bases, with 11 bases between. Germline V gene data show CDR1 as SGHTA and CDR2 as FQGNSA. This CDR3 is 15 amino acids long. The chain's CDR3 is CASSLSGLLYNEQFF. The CDR3 DNA follows: TGTGCCAGCAGCTTATCGGGACTCCTCTACAATGAGCAGTTCTTC.

Ten or more counts support this clonotype. For the CDR3, the DNA is TGTGCCAGCAGTACTGGACTGAGGGGCAATGAGCAGTTCTTC. Its protein product is CASSTGLRGNEQFF. The gene calls are TRBV12-3 or TRBV12-4 and TRBJ2-1, with D possibly called TRBD1 or TRBD2 (5 bases each). This CDR3 contains 14 residues. Trimming shortened V by 5 bases and J by 6 bases, and 14 bases separated the two germline ends.

This clonotype was counted between two and nine times. This sequence joins TRBV19 and TRBJ2-3; 15 bases are shared with TRBD2. CDR1 LNHDA and CDR2 SQIVND come from the germline V gene (reference sequence). V shed 1 base and J 3 bases; nucleotides not matched to a gene: 2. This CDR3 has 17 residues. CDR3 sequence (DNA): TGTGCCAGTAGTATAGGAGGGACTAGCGGGAGGACAGATACGCAGTATTTT. Its translation is CASSIGGTSGRTDTQYF.

This clonotype was detected many times. This chain connects TRBV28 to TRBJ2-3; the D is unclear. Trimming took 5 bases from V and 7 from J, leaving 7 bases between them. CDR1 and CDR2 (germline): MDHEN, SYDVKM. The CDR3 sequence is 11 residues long. The CDR3 region has the DNA TGTGCCAGCAGTCCCATGAATACGCAGTATTTT. Residues: CASSPMNTQYF. The full variable domain, its missing parts supplied by reference TRBV28 and TRBJ2-3, is DVKVTQSSRYLVKRTGEKVFLECVQDMDHENMFWYRQDPGLGLRLIYFSYDVKMKEKGDIPEGYSVSREKKERFSLILESASTNQTSMYLCASSPMNTQYFGPGTRLTVL.

Of note for this clonotype: A much larger clone differs by one base, so this may be a read error. DNA for the CDR3: TGTGCCAGTAGTTCAGCGGGGGGCTCTTACAATGAGCAGTTCTTC. Amino acid sequence: CASSSAGGSYNEQFF. The V gene is TRBV19, the J gene TRBJ2-1; 9 positions agree with TRBD2. From germline, CDR1 is LNHDA and CDR2 SQIVND (reference sequence). The CDR3 consists of 15 residues. The ends lost 5 bases at V and 4 bases at J; junction bases unmatched: 6.

This clonotype was observed at least ten times. This chain joins TRBV12-3 or TRBV12-4 and TRBJ1-2, with D maybe TRBD1 (6 bases). Trimming pared 3 bases from V and 4 bases from J, leaving 9 bases between. The CDR3 runs 13 residues. CDR3 DNA sequence: TGTGCCAGCAGTTTGGGGGCCCCCTATGGCTACACCTTC. Translation: CASSLGAPYGYTF.

The rearrangement joins TRBV29-1 to TRBJ2-1; D is possibly TRBD2 (6 bases). CDR3 length equals 10 residues. CDR1 and CDR2 from the germline V gene are SQVTM and ANQGSEA. The ends were cut back, 2 bases at V and 10 bases at J, with 6 bases in the middle. The CDR3: CSVELAEQFF. In DNA form, the CDR3 reads TGCAGCGTTGAACTAGCGGAGCAGTTCTTC.

This clonotype was recorded a few times. The gene calls are TRBV6-1 and TRBJ2-7; 13 nucleotides line up with TRBD2. The CDR3 totals 17 residues. The J segment lost 1 base and the V segment lost 5 bases, leaving 8 bases of the junction unmatched. CDR1 MNHNS and CDR2 SASEGT come from the germline V gene. As DNA, the CDR3 is TGTGCCAGCAGTCGGACTAGCGGGGGTTTGGGGTCCTACGAGCAGTACTTC. Protein: CASSRTSGGLGSYEQYF.

This clonotype was seen more than once but under ten times. The chain couples TRBV7-9 to TRBJ2-7, with D unresolved. Germline V gene sequence: CDR1 SEHNR, CDR2 FQNEAQ (reference sequence). The CDR3 is made up of 14 amino acids. The V and J ends lost 2 bases and 2 bases respectively, with 10 bases between them. Written as DNA, the CDR3 is TGTGCCAGCAGCTTATTTCAGGTTCCCTACGAGCAGTACTTC. Its protein product is CASSLFQVPYEQYF. Using reference TRBV7-9 and TRBJ2-7 for the parts outside the CDR3, the full variable domain is DTGVSQNPRHKITKRGQNVTFRCDPISEHNRLYWYRQTLGQGPEFLTYFQNEAQLEKSRLLSDRFSAERPKGSFSTLEIQRTEQGDSAMYLCASSLFQVPYEQYFGPGTRLTVT.

The chain recombines TRBV3-1 with TRBJ2-1; D is possibly TRBD1 (6 bases). CDR1 and CDR2 from the germline V gene are LGHDT and YNNKEL (reference sequence). This CDR3 region has 14 residues. With 2 bases removed from V and 10 bases from J, the gap between germline ends came to 15 bases. CDR3 DNA sequence: TGTGCCAGCAGCCAACACTCCCGACAGGTGGAGCAGTTCTTC. Amino acid sequence: CASSQHSRQVEQFF.